These 13 T cell receptor beta chains share one sample of origin, sequenced in a study of blood T cells in healthy people across ages. It was with a sample-barcoded 5' primer and a J-beta primer mix that a second PCR of about 6 to 12 cycles was run. From the 5' RACE reads, TCRdb called clonotypes with MiXCR, one entry per CDR3 protein. The data hold approximately 690,000 distinct CDR3 sequences, with approximately 59% observed a single time. Specimen: blood. These receptors were taken from a man in his 60s in good health.

This chain links TRBV7-9 with TRBJ1-2; 12 bases agree with TRBD1. The trim removed 2 bases at V and 8 bases at J, leaving 9 bases unmatched. CDR1 SEHNR and CDR2 FQNEAQ come from the germline V gene (reference sequence). The CDR3 totals 16 residues. The CDR3 DNA reads TGTGCCAGCAGCTTAAGACCGGGACAGGGGGCAGAGGGCTACACCTTC. Amino acid sequence: CASSLRPGQGAEGYTF. Full variable domain (missing parts from reference TRBV7-9 and TRBJ1-2): DTGVSQNPRHKITKRGQNVTFRCDPISEHNRLYWYRQTLGQGPEFLTYFQNEAQLEKSRLLSDRFSAERPKGSFSTLEIQRTEQGDSAMYLCASSLRPGQGAEGYTFGSGTRLTVV.

This clonotype was seen only a few times. The rearrangement uses TRBV5-1 and TRBJ2-1; possibly TRBD1 for D (6 bases). The V and J ends lost 4 bases and 0 bases respectively, with 14 bases between them. Per germline, CDR1 SGHRS and CDR2 YFSETQ. This CDR3 region has 16 residues. This CDR3 reads CASSLTGTASYNEQFF. As DNA, the CDR3 is TGCGCCAGCAGCCTGACAGGAACAGCCTCCTACAATGAGCAGTTCTTC.

In this sample, this clonotype turned up a few times. The chain couples TRBV6-2 or TRBV6-3 to TRBJ2-1; D may be TRBD2 (5 bases). Looked up from germline, CDR1 is MNHEY and CDR2 is SVGEGT. Deletions cut 4 bases from V and 12 bases from J, with 10 bases between. The CDR3 is made up of 11 amino acids. The CDR3 reads CASSSLLAQFF. The DNA for the CDR3 is TGTGCCAGCAGTTCTCTTCTAGCGCAGTTCTTC.

The rearrangement links TRBV20-1 to TRBJ2-5, with no clear D. The V end was cut by 1 base, the J end by 11 bases, with 14 bases between. The CDR3 runs to 12 residues. Germline loops: CDR1 DFQATT, CDR2 SNEGSKA (reference sequence). The CDR3 DNA reads TGCAGTGCTAGAGTAGGCTACAATGAGCAGTACTTC. Translating it yields CSARVGYNEQYF.

This rearrangement joins TRBV20-1 to TRBJ2-1; 7 nucleotides align to TRBD2. Judging by the DNA end, TRBJ2-7 fits better; the J call may be wrong. The germline V gene has CDR1 DFQATT and CDR2 SNEGSKA (reference sequence). The CDR3 is made up of 13 amino acids. The CDR3 region has the DNA TGCAGCATTAACGGGGGGTCCTACAATGAGCAGTACTTC. This sequence encodes CSINGGSYNEQYF.

This clonotype has a handful of counts. The J gene is TRBJ1-2, the V gene TRBV20-1, with D unresolved. V lost 7 bases, J lost 1 base, and 7 bases lay in between. The germline gives CDR1 DFQATT, CDR2 SNEGSKA (reference sequence). CDR3 length: 11 residues. This CDR3 is CSGVNNYGYTF. CDR3 nucleotides: TGCAGTGGAGTGAATAACTATGGCTACACCTTC.

This clonotype was recorded only once. The chain joins TRBV29-1 to TRBJ1-2, with D possibly TRBD1 on 5 matching bases. V was cut by 3 bases and J by 8 bases, with 10 bases left in between. CDR3 length equals 11 residues. CDR1 is SQVTM and CDR2 is ANQGSEA in the germline V gene. CDR3 sequence: CSVDGADGYTF. The CDR3 DNA is TGCAGCGTTGATGGGGCGGACGGCTACACCTTC. The full variable domain, rest sourced from reference TRBV29-1 and TRBJ1-2, is SAVISQKPSRDICQRGTSLTIQCQVDSQVTMMFWYRQQPGQSLTLIATANQGSEATYESGFVIDKFPISRPNLTFSTLTVSNMSPEDSSIYLCSVDGADGYTFGSGTRLTVV.

The genes are TRBV27 and TRBJ2-7; perhaps D is TRBD1 or TRBD2 (5 bases each). The CDR3 runs 11 residues. Germline-derived CDR1 and CDR2 are MNHEY and SMNVEV (reference sequence). The V end lost 8 bases, the J end lost 5 bases, and 10 bases lay between the germline ends. The DNA for the CDR3 is TGTGCCAGCGGGGGACGCAACGAGCAGTACTTC. It yields the protein CASGGRNEQYF.

The V gene is TRBV25-1, the J gene TRBJ2-3; D is unclear. Trimming took 9 bases from V and 3 from J, leaving 13 bases between them. Germline CDR1 and CDR2: MGHDK and SYGVNS. The CDR3 has 13 residues. The CDR3 here is CASTPAGTDTQYF. CDR3 bases: TGTGCCAGTACTCCGGCTGGGACAGATACGCAGTATTTT. Full variable domain (rest looked up from reference TRBV25-1 and TRBJ2-3): EADIYQTPRYLVIGTGKKITLECSQTMGHDKMYWYQQDPGMELHLIHYSYGVNSTEKGDLSSESTVSRIRTEHFPLTLESARPSHTSQYLCASTPAGTDTQYFGPGTRLTVL.

The chain links TRBV20-1 to TRBJ1-5, with D hard to call. V was cut by 1 base and J by 4 bases, with 11 bases left in between. This CDR3 spans 14 amino acids. Germline CDR1 reads DFQATT; CDR2 reads SNEGSKA (reference sequence). The CDR3 protein is CSARGGSHNQPQHF. The CDR3 nucleotides read TGCAGTGCTAGAGGGGGTTCCCATAATCAGCCCCAGCATTTT.

The chain is built from TRBV14 and TRBJ2-7; D remains ambiguous. Per the germline V gene, CDR1 is SGHDN and CDR2 is FVKESK. This CDR3 has 15 residues. V dropped 1 base and J dropped 7 bases, with 17 bases sitting between them. CDR3 DNA sequence: TGTGCCAGCAGCCAAGGTTGGGTCCCCTACAATGAGCAGTACTTC. This gives the protein CASSQGWVPYNEQYF.

This clonotype was seen a few times. The V gene is TRBV11-2, the J gene TRBJ2-1; D is perhaps TRBD1 (6 bases). Germline-derived CDR1 and CDR2 are SGHAT and FQNNGV. The germline V and J ends were trimmed by 2 bases and 2 bases, with 13 bases remaining between them. The CDR3 is made up of 16 amino acids. The CDR3: CASSLRSGAAYNEQFF. CDR3 nucleotide sequence: TGTGCCAGCAGCTTAAGGTCAGGGGCCGCCTACAATGAGCAGTTCTTC.

This clonotype has a handful of counts. This chain connects TRBV20-1 to TRBJ2-1; 13 bases map to TRBD2. V shed 3 bases and J 8 bases; nucleotides not matched to a gene: 10. CDR1 and CDR2 from the germline V gene are DFQATT and SNEGSKA (reference sequence). The CDR3 is 16 amino acids. The CDR3 is CSASTSGGAGSYEQFF. The CDR3 DNA is TGCAGTGCTAGCACTAGCGGGGGGGCTGGTTCGTATGAGCAGTTCTTC.